This entry concerns a single TCR beta chain. As yet, its antigen is unknown. The record originates from a study of cytomegalovirus exposure and HLA in healthy donors. Whole-study findings and limits: Sequencing depth roughly uniform across donors was assumed in presence/absence analyses.

This PCR relied on a set of 60 Vbeta primers and 13 Jbeta primers. Sequenced by immunoSEQ multiplex PCR; TCRdb stores in-frame clones only, minus some. This sample has 110,000 to 150,000 clones, with 70% to 75% found just once. The CDR3 extends over 13 amino acids. Germline CDR1 is SNHLY and CDR2 is FYNNEI. The V end was cut by 7 bases, the J end by 3 bases, with 12 bases between. Though probably carrying unrecorded immune exposures, donors were nominally healthy at sampling. This chain connects TRBV2 to TRBJ1-2; D might be TRBD1 (5 bases). This TCR derives from a woman aged 40 to 55 in good health and CMV-seronegative. The sequenced material came from PBMCs. This CDR3 is CASTKGRDYGYTF. DNA for the CDR3: TGTGCCAGCACGAAGGGGCGCGACTATGGCTACACCTTC.